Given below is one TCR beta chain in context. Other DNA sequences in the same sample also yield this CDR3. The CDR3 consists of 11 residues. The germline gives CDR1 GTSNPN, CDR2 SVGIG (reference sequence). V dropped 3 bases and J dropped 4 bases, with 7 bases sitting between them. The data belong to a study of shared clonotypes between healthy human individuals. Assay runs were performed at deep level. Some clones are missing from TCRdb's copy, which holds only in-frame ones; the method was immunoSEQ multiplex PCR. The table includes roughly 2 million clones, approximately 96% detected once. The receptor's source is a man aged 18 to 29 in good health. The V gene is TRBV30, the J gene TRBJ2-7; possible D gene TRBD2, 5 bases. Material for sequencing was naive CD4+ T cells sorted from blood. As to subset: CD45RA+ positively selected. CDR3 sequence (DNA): TGTGCCTGGAGACGGGGTTACGAGCAGTACTTC. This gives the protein CAWRRGYEQYF.